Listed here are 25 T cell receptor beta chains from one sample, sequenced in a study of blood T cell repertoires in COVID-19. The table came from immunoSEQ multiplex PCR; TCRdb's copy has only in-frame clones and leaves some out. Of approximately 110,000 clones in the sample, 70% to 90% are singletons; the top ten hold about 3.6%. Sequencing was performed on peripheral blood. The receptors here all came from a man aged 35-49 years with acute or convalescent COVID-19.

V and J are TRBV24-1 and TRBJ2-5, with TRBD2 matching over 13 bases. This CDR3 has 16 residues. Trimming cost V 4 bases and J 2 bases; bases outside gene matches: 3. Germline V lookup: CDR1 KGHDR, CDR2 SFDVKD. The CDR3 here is CATSDRLAGGQETQYF. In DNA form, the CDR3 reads TGTGCCACCAGTGACAGACTAGCGGGGGGACAAGAGACCCAGTACTTC.

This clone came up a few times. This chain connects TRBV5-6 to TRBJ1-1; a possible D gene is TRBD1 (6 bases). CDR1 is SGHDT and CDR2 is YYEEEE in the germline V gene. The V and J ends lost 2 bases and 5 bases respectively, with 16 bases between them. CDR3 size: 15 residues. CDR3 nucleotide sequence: TGTGCCAGCAGCTTTGGGGGCGGCCCCGGGACTGAAGCTTTCTTT. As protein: CASSFGGGPGTEAFF.

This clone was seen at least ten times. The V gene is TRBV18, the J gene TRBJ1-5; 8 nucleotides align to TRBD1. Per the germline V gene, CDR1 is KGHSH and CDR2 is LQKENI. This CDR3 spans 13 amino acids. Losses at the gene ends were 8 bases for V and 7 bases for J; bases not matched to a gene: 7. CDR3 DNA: TGTGCCAGCGGGGAGGACAGGGCACAGCCCCAGCATTTT. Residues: CASGEDRAQPQHF.

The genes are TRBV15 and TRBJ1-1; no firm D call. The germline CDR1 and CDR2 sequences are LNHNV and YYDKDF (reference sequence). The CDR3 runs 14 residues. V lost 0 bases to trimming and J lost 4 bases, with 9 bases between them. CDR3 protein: CATSRDQVGTEAFF. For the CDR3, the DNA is TGTGCCACCAGCAGAGATCAGGTTGGCACTGAAGCTTTCTTT.

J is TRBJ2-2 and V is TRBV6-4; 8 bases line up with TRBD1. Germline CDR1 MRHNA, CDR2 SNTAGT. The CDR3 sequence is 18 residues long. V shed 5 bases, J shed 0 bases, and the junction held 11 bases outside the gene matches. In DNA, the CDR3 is TGTGCCAGCAGTCAAAAGACAGGGGCCGCCGCGAACACCGGGGAGCTGTTTTTT. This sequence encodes CASSQKTGAAANTGELFF.

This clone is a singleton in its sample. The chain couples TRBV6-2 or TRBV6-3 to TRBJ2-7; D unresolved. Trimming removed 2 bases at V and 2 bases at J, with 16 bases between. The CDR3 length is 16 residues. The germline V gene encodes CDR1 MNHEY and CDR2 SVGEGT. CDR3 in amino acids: CASSYDLERVTYEQYF. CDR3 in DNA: TGTGCCAGCAGTTACGATCTGGAGAGAGTCACCTACGAGCAGTACTTC.

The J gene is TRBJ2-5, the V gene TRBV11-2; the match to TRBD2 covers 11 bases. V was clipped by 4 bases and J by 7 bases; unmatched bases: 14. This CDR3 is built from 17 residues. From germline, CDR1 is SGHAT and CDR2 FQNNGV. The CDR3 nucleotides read TGTGCCAGCAGCTCATTACTAGCGGGGGTCCGGAAGTGGACCCAGTACTTC. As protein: CASSSLLAGVRKWTQYF.

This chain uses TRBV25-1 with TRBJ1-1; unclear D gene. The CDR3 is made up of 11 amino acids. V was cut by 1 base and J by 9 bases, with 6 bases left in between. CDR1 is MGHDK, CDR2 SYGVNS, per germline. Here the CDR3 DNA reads TGTGCCAGCAGTGAATCCTGGCAAGCTTTCTTT. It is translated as CASSESWQAFF.

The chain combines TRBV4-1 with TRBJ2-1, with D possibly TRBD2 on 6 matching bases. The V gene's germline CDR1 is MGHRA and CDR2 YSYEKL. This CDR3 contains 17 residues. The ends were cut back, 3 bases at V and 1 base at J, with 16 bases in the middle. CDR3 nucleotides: TGCGCCAGCAGCCAGCGTCTCACTAGCACGTCCTACAATGAGCAGTTCTTC. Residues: CASSQRLTSTSYNEQFF.

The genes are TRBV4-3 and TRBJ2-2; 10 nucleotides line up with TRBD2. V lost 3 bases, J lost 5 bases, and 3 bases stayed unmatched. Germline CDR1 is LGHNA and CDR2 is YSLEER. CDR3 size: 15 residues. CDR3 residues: CASSQFSGGTGELFF. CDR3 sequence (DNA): TGCGCCAGCAGCCAGTTTAGCGGGGGGACCGGGGAGCTGTTTTTT.

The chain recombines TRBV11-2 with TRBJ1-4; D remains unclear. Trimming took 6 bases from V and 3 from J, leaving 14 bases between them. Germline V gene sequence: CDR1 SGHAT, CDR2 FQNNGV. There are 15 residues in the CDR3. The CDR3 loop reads CASSLSWASNEKLFF. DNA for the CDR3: TGTGCCAGCAGTCTCTCGTGGGCTTCTAATGAAAAACTGTTTTTT. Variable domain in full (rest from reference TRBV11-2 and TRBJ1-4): EAGVAQSPRYKIIEKRQSVAFWCNPISGHATLYWYQQILGQGPKLLIQFQNNGVVDDSQLPKDRFSAERLKGVDSTLKIQPAKLEDSAVYLCASSLSWASNEKLFFGSGTQLSVL.

As DNA, the CDR3 is TGTGCCAGCAGCTTAACAGGACTAGGGGGTTATTATGAGCAGTTCTTC. Its protein product is CASSLTGLGGYYEQFF. The chain employs TRBV7-3 and TRBJ2-1; D is perhaps TRBD2 (7 bases). This CDR3 has 16 residues. Germline V lookup: CDR1 SGHTA, CDR2 FQGTGA. Trimming left V 0 bases short and J 8 bases short, with 17 bases between.

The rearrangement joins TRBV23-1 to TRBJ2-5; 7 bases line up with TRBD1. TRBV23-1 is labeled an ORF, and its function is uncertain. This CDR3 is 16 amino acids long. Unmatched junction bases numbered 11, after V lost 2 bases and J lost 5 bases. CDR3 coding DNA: TGCGCCAGCAGTCAAGTCACAGGGGCCGTCCGGGAGACCCAGTACTTC. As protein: CASSQVTGAVRETQYF.

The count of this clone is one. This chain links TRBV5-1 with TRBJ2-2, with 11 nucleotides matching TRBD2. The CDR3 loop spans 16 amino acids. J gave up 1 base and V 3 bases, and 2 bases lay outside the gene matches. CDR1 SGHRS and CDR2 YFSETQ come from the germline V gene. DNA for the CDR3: TGCGCCAGCAGCTCACTAGCGGGGGTGAACACCGGGGAGCTGTTTTTT. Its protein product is CASSSLAGVNTGELFF.

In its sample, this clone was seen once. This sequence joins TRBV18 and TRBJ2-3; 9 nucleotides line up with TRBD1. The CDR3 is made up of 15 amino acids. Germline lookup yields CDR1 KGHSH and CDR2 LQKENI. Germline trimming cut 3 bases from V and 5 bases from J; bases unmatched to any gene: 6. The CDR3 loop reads CASSPSQGALDTQYF. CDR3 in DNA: TGTGCCAGCTCACCGTCACAGGGGGCGTTAGATACGCAGTATTTT.

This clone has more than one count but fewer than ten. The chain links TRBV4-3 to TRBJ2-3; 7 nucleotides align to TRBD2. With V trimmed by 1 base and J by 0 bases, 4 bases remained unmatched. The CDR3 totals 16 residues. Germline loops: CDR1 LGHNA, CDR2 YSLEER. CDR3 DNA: TGCGCCAGCAGCCAAGTCCCCGGGGGGAGCACAGATACGCAGTATTTT. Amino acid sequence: CASSQVPGGSTDTQYF.

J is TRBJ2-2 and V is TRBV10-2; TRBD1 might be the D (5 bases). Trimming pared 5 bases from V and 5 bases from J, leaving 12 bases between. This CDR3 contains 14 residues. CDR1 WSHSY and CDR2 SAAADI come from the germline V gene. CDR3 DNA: TGCGCCAGCAGTAATAGGGGATTAACCGGGGAGCTGTTTTTT. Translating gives CASSNRGLTGELFF.

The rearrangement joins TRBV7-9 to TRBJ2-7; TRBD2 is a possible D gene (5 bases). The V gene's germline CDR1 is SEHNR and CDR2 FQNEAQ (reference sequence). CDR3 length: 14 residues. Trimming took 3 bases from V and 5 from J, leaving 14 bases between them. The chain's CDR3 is CASSLSSKNHEQYF. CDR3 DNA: TGTGCCAGCAGCTTGTCTAGCAAGAACCACGAGCAGTACTTC.

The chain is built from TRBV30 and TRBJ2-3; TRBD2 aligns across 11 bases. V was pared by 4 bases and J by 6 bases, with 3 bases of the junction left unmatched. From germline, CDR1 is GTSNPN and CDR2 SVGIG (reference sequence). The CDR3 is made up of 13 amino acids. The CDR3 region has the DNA TGTGCCTGGACCGGACTAGCGGGTGATACGCAGTATTTT. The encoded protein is CAWTGLAGDTQYF.

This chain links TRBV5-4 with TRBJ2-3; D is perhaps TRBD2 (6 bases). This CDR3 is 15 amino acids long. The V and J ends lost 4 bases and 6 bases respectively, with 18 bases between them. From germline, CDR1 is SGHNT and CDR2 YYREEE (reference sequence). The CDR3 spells CASSAPVGGRDTQYF. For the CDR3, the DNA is TGTGCCAGCAGCGCACCGGTAGGAGGGCGGGATACGCAGTATTTT.

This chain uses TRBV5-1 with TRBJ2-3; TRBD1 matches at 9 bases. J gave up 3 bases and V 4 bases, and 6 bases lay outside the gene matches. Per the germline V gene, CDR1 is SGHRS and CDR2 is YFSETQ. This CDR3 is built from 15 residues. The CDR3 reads CASSQGQGSTDTQYF. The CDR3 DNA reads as TGCGCCAGCAGCCAGGGACAGGGTTCGACAGATACGCAGTATTTT.

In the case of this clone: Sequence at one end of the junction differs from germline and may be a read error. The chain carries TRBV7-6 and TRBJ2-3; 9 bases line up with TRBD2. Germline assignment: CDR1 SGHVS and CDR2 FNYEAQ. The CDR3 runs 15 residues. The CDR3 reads CASSLIGTSKDTQYF. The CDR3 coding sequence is TGTGCCAGCAGCTTAATTGGGACTAGCAAAGATACGCAGTATTTT.

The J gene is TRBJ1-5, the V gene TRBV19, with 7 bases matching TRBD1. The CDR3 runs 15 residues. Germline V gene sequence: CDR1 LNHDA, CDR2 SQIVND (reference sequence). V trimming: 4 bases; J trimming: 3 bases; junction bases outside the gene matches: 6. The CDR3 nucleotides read TGTGCCAGTAGTAGAGGACAGGTGTACAATCAGCCCCAGCATTTT. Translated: CASSRGQVYNQPQHF.

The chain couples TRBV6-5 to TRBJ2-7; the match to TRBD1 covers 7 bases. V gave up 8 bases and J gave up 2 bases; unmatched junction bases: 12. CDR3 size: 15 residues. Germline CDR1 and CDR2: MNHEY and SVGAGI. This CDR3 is CASGFVPQGAYEQYF. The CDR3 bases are TGTGCCAGCGGATTTGTGCCCCAGGGGGCCTACGAGCAGTACTTC.

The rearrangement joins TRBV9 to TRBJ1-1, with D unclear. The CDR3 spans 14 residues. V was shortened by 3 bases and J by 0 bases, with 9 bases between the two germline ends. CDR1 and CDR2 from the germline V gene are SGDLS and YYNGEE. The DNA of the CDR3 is TGTGCCAGCAGCGCCCAGGCCGTGAACACTGAAGCTTTCTTT. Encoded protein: CASSAQAVNTEAFF.